This is a list of T cell receptor beta chains from one sample in a study of shared clonotypes between healthy human individuals. Generated by immunoSEQ multiplex PCR, the TCRdb table keeps only in-frame clones and is missing some. Found here are about 490,000 clones, 79% of them singletons; the top ten hold more than 10%. Sequences were obtained from PBMCs. All receptors come from a woman between 40 and 55 years old in good health. Some clones in this sample may be carry-over from other donors' samples. CDR3s include the opening cysteine and the closing phenylalanine or tryptophan. D genes are given only for firm matches. Expanded clones get a size class; other rows say once, few or many, or leave the size out.

J: TRBJ1-1; size: once; D: NA; length: 12; V: TRBV30; DNA: TGTGCCTGGAGTGTATTAGGCACTGAAGCTTTCTTT; CDR3: CAWSVLGTEAFF
J: TRBJ2-3; size: NA; D: TRBD2; length: 13; V: TRBV19; DNA: TGTGCCAGTAAGCGGGAGGGCCGCGATACGCAGTATTTT; CDR3: CASKREGRDTQYF
J: TRBJ2-7; size: few; D: TRBD1; length: 14; V: TRBV6-1; DNA: TGTGCCAGCATCCCCGGGACAGGGGCCAACGAGCAGTACTTC; CDR3: CASIPGTGANEQYF
J: TRBJ2-3; size: NA; D: TRBD2; length: 16; V: TRBV5-4; DNA: TGTGCCAGCAGCTCTCCTAGCGGGAGGGCGTCGGATACGCAGTATTTT; CDR3: CASSSPSGRASDTQYF
J: TRBJ2-7; size: NA; D: TRBD2; length: 15; V: TRBV4-3; DNA: TGCGCCAGCAGCCAAGATAGCGGGGGGACTGGAAAGCAGTACTTC; CDR3: CASSQDSGGTGKQYF
J: TRBJ1-2; size: few; D: NA; length: 14; V: TRBV18; DNA: TGTGCCAGCTCACGGGACACGTTAAACTATGGCTACACCTTC; CDR3: CASSRDTLNYGYTF
J: TRBJ2-3; size: once; D: TRBD2; length: 17; V: TRBV5-6; DNA: TGTGCCAGCAGCTTGGATGGACTAGCGGTTAGCACAGATACGCAGTATTTT; CDR3: CASSLDGLAVSTDTQYF
J: TRBJ2-1; size: NA; D: NA; length: 13; V: TRBV2; DNA: TGTGCCGGGCGGGAGGACAGGCCGGGGGAGCAGTTCTTC; CDR3: CAGREDRPGEQFF
J: TRBJ1-3; size: NA; D: TRBD1; length: 16; V: TRBV2; DNA: TGTGCCAGCAGCCAGATAGGGACAGCCTCTGGAAACACCATATATTTT; CDR3: CASSQIGTASGNTIYF
J: TRBJ2-7; size: NA; D: TRBD1; length: 14; V: TRBV6-5; DNA: TGTGCCAGCAGTTGGACAGGGGGCGCCTACGAGCAGTACTTC; CDR3: CASSWTGGAYEQYF
J: TRBJ1-5; size: NA; D: NA; length: 18; V: TRBV5-8; DNA: TGTGCCAGCAGCTCAACGCACTTTGGACACTATAGCAATCAGCCCCAGCATTTT; CDR3: CASSSTHFGHYSNQPQHF
J: TRBJ2-1; size: NA; D: NA; length: 12; V: TRBV2; DNA: TGTGCCAGCAGTGACGGCGGCGGGGAGCAGTTCTTC; CDR3: CASSDGGGEQFF
J: TRBJ2-7; size: NA; D: TRBD1; length: 12; V: TRBV28; DNA: TGTGCCAGTCAAGGGGGCCCCAACGAGCAGTACTTC; CDR3: CASQGGPNEQYF
J: TRBJ1-3; size: NA; D: NA; length: 18; V: TRBV28; DNA: TGTGCCAGCAGTGCCTCTTCGGGACGGCCACTCTCTGGAAACACCATATATTTT; CDR3: CASSASSGRPLSGNTIYF
J: TRBJ1-5; size: NA; D: NA; length: 15; V: TRBV28; DNA: TGTGCCAGCACTTCCGGGACTTTAGTGGATCAGCCCCAGCATTTT; CDR3: CASTSGTLVDQPQHF
J: TRBJ2-2; size: NA; D: TRBD2; length: 17; V: TRBV15; DNA: TGTGCCACCAGCAGAGGATTTTCTGCTAGCGGGGGCGGGGAGCTGTTTTTT; CDR3: CATSRGFSASGGGELFF
J: TRBJ2-2; size: NA; D: TRBD1; length: 15; V: TRBV6-5; DNA: TGTGCCAGCAGATTAACAGGGGCGAACACCGGGGAGCTGTTTTTT; CDR3: CASRLTGANTGELFF
J: TRBJ1-1; size: NA; D: NA; length: 18; V: TRBV7-6; DNA: TGTGCCAGCAGCTTACCGCAATTAGGGCGCTTCCGGAACACTGAAGCTTTCTTT; CDR3: CASSLPQLGRFRNTEAFF
J: TRBJ1-4; size: once; D: NA; length: 14; V: TRBV2; DNA: TGTGCCAGCAGTGACGGGGGAGCTAATGAAAAACTGTTTTTT; CDR3: CASSDGGANEKLFF
J: TRBJ1-2; size: NA; D: TRBD1; length: 15; V: TRBV5-4; DNA: TGTGCCAGCAGCTCGGGACAGGGGGCTGGATATGGCTACACCTTC; CDR3: CASSSGQGAGYGYTF
J: TRBJ2-2; size: few; D: NA; length: 14; V: TRBV5-4; DNA: TGTGCCAGCAGCTTGGAACTGAACACCGGGGAGCTGTTTTTT; CDR3: CASSLELNTGELFF
J: TRBJ1-1; size: NA; D: NA; length: 13; V: TRBV7-9; DNA: TGTGCCAGCAGCTTCGAGGGGGGGACTGAAGCTTTCTTT; CDR3: CASSFEGGTEAFF
J: TRBJ1-1; size: NA; D: TRBD1; length: 13; V: TRBV5-1; DNA: TGCGCCAGCAGCCGGGGACAGGTTGATGAAGCTTTCTTT; CDR3: CASSRGQVDEAFF
J: TRBJ1-2; size: NA; D: NA; length: 16; V: TRBV19; DNA: TGTGCCAGTAGTCTGGCAGGATGGGCTACGGGCTATGGCTACACCTTC; CDR3: CASSLAGWATGYGYTF
J: TRBJ2-3; size: NA; D: NA; length: 13; V: TRBV27; DNA: TGTGCCAGCAGTTTAAGTAGCACAGATACGCAGTATTTT; CDR3: CASSLSSTDTQYF
J: TRBJ1-4; size: NA; D: TRBD1; length: 13; V: TRBV2; DNA: TGTGCCAGCAGTGGACAGGGCGGTGAAAAACTGTTTTTT; CDR3: CASSGQGGEKLFF
J: TRBJ2-7; size: NA; D: NA; length: 13; V: TRBV15; DNA: TGTGCCACCAGCAGGGAAGACGGCTACGAGCAGTACTTC; CDR3: CATSREDGYEQYF
J: TRBJ1-3; size: NA; D: NA; length: 14; V: TRBV28; DNA: TGTGCCAGCAGTTTCATAGGCGACAGAAACACCATATATTTT; CDR3: CASSFIGDRNTIYF
J: TRBJ2-7; size: NA; D: TRBD2; length: 16; V: TRBV15; DNA: TGTGCCACCAGCAGAGATCCGGGGCTAGCGGAGTACGAGCAGTACTTC; CDR3: CATSRDPGLAEYEQYF
J: TRBJ2-7; size: NA; D: NA; length: 17; V: TRBV27; DNA: TGTGCCAGCAGTTTAGCCGGAGGGGTCGGCAGGGACTACGAGCAGTACTTC; CDR3: CASSLAGGVGRDYEQYF
J: TRBJ2-1; size: once; D: NA; length: 14; V: TRBV25-1; DNA: TGTGCCAGCAGTGAAAGAGGTTCCTACAATGAGCAGTTCTTC; CDR3: CASSERGSYNEQFF
J: TRBJ2-1; size: NA; D: TRBD2; length: 13; V: TRBV28; DNA: TGTGCCAGCAGTTTATTGGCTAGCGGTGAGCAGTTCTTC; CDR3: CASSLLASGEQFF
J: TRBJ1-1; size: NA; D: NA; length: 12; V: TRBV7-9; DNA: TGTGCCAGCAGCTTAGGGACAGCTGAAGCTTTCTTT; CDR3: CASSLGTAEAFF
J: TRBJ1-4; size: few; D: NA; length: 12; V: TRBV30; DNA: TGTGCCTGGGGGGTGCAGTCGGAAAAACTGTTTTTT; CDR3: CAWGVQSEKLFF
J: TRBJ2-7; size: many; D: NA; length: 14; V: TRBV7-8; DNA: TGTGCCACCCGGAGGGGGCGGGAGTCGGGCGAGCAGTACTTC; CDR3: CATRRGRESGEQYF
J: TRBJ2-7; size: NA; D: TRBD2; length: 21; V: TRBV4-2; DNA: TGTGCCAGCAGCCAACCTCAATCTGTCCTAGCGGGAGAAATCGCCTCCTACGAGCAGTACTTC; CDR3: CASSQPQSVLAGEIASYEQYF
J: TRBJ1-2; size: NA; D: TRBD1; length: 17; V: TRBV10-3; DNA: TGTGCCATCAGTTCTCGGACCGGGACAGGAACTAACTATGGCTACACCTTC; CDR3: CAISSRTGTGTNYGYTF
J: TRBJ2-6; size: NA; D: TRBD1; length: 15; V: TRBV19; DNA: TGTGCCAGTACGTGGACAGGGACTGGGGCCAACGTCCTGACTTTC; CDR3: CASTWTGTGANVLTF
J: TRBJ1-2; size: NA; D: NA; length: 14; V: TRBV5-6; DNA: TGTGCCAGCAGCTTTCGGGGGCGGATCTATGGCTACACCTTC; CDR3: CASSFRGRIYGYTF
J: TRBJ2-2; size: NA; D: TRBD2; length: 15; V: TRBV2; DNA: TGTGCCAGCAAGACTAGCGGGACGAACACCGGGGAGCTGTTTTTT; CDR3: CASKTSGTNTGELFF
J: TRBJ2-5; size: NA; D: NA; length: 14; V: TRBV6-1; DNA: TGTGCCAGCATTCCCGACAGGTCCCAAGAGACCCAGTACTTC; CDR3: CASIPDRSQETQYF
J: TRBJ1-4; size: NA; D: NA; length: 13; V: TRBV6-1; DNA: TGTGCCAGTGGGGGCAGGGTTGACGAAAAACTGTTTTTT; CDR3: CASGGRVDEKLFF